The next 5 T cell receptor beta chains were all read from a single sample in a study of shared clonotypes between healthy human individuals. Some clones are missing from TCRdb's copy, which holds only in-frame ones; the method was immunoSEQ multiplex PCR. Here the sample spans 1,500,000 or so clones, roughly 97% being singletons. The sequenced sample consisted of naive CD4+ T cells sorted from blood. Subset meaning: CD45RA+ positively selected. These receptors all stem from a man aged 30 to 45 in good health.

This clone occurred a few times. The chain combines TRBV27 with TRBJ2-1; 8 nucleotides agree with TRBD2. With 6 bases clipped from V and 9 bases from J, the junction kept 13 bases outside the gene matches. Looked up from germline, CDR1 is MNHEY and CDR2 is SMNVEV (reference sequence). The CDR3 extends over 15 amino acids. DNA of the CDR3: TGTGCCAGCAGCCTACCCGGGGGGGGCCGAAGTGAGCAGTTCTTC. As protein: CASSLPGGGRSEQFF.

The chain couples TRBV6-6 to TRBJ2-7, with D perhaps matching TRBD1 or TRBD2 (5 bases each). This CDR3 is built from 14 residues. Between the trimmed V and J ends, which lost 7 bases and 3 bases, there was a span of 16 bases. Germline CDR1 is MNHNY and CDR2 is SVGAGI (reference sequence). CDR3 in amino acids: CASTNRGHLYEQYF. The CDR3 nucleotides read TGTGCCAGCACCAACCGGGGCCACCTCTACGAGCAGTACTTC.

This chain uses TRBV18 with TRBJ2-1; a weak D match, TRBD2 (5 bases). The V gene lost 1 base and the J gene lost 8 bases, with 9 bases spanning the gap. The CDR3 extends over 13 amino acids. The germline V gene encodes CDR1 KGHSH and CDR2 LQKENI. The CDR3 loop is CASSPLGAHEQFF. CDR3 in DNA: TGTGCCAGCTCACCACTGGGAGCACATGAGCAGTTCTTC.

In DNA form, the CDR3 reads TGTGCCAGCAGCTTAGGGCAGGGAATACAGGAGACCCAGTACTTC. It codes for CASSLGQGIQETQYF. The V and J genes are TRBV7-6 and TRBJ2-5; possibly TRBD1 for D (5 bases). V was pared by 1 base and J by 5 bases, with 14 bases between. The CDR3 runs 15 residues. CDR1 and CDR2 (germline): SGHVS, FNYEAQ. Variable domain in full (rest from reference TRBV7-6 and TRBJ2-5): GAGVSQSPRYKVTKRGQDVALRCDPISGHVSLYWYRQALGQGPEFLTYFNYEAQQDKSGLPNDRFSAERPEGSISTLTIQRTEQRDSAMYRCASSLGQGIQETQYFGPGTRLLVL.

The chain employs TRBV5-1 and TRBJ2-5; D gene unclear. The CDR3 runs 14 residues. V lost 4 bases to trimming and J lost 5 bases, with 15 bases between them. CDR1 is SGHRS and CDR2 is YFSETQ in the germline V gene. CDR3 region: CASSTGPFDETQYF. Written as DNA, the CDR3 is TGCGCCAGCAGCACCGGGCCCTTCGATGAGACCCAGTACTTC. The full variable domain, with the rest looked up from reference TRBV5-1 and TRBJ2-5, is KAGVTQTPRYLIKTRGQQVTLSCSPISGHRSVSWYQQTPGQGLQFLFEYFSETQRNKGNFPGRFSGRQFSNSRSEMNVSTLELGDSALYLCASSTGPFDETQYFGPGTRLLVL.